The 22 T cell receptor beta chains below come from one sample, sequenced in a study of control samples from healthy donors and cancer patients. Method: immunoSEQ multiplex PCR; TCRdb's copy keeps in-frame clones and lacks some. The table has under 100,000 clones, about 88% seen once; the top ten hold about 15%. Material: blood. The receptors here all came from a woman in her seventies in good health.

CDR3 protein: CASSLHTAEIQAFF. The CDR3 coding sequence is TGTGCCAGCAGCTTGCATACTGCGGAGATTCAAGCTTTCTTT. The rearrangement uses TRBV5-5 and TRBJ1-1; D remains ambiguous. CDR1 and CDR2 (germline): SGHKS, YYEKEE (reference sequence). The CDR3 extends over 14 amino acids. V was trimmed by 1 base and J by 9 bases, leaving 16 bases between them. Looking up the rest from reference TRBV5-5 and TRBJ1-1 gives the full variable domain: DAGVTQSPTHLIKTRGQQVTLRCSPISGHKSVSWYQQVLGQGPQFIFQYYEKEERGRGNFPDRFSARQFPNYSSELNVNALLLGDSALYLCASSLHTAEIQAFFGQGTRLTVV.

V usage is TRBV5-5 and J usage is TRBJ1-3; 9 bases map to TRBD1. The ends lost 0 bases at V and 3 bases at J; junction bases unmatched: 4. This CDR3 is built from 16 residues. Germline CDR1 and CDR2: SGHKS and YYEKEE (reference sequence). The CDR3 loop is CASSLGQGVGGNTIYF. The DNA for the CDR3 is TGTGCCAGCAGCTTGGGACAGGGGGTTGGTGGAAACACCATATATTTT.

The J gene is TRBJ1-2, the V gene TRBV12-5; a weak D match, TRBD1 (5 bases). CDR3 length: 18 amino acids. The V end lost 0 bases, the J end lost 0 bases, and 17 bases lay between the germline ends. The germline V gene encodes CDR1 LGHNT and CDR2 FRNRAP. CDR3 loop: CASGLVPALGETNYGYTF. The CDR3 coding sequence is TGTGCTAGTGGTTTGGTTCCAGCCTTGGGGGAAACTAACTATGGCTACACCTTC.

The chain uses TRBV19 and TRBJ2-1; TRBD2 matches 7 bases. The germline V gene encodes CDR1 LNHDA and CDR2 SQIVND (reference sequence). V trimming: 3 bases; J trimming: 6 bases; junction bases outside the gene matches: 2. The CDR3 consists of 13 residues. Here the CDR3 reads CASSIGRANEQFF. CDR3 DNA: TGTGCCAGTAGTATTGGGAGGGCCAATGAGCAGTTCTTC.

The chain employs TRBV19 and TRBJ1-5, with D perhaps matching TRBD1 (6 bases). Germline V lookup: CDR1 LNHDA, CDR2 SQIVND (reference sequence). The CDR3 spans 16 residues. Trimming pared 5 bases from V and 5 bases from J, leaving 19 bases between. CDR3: CASSLEEQGLDQPQHF. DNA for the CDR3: TGTGCCAGTAGTCTCGAGGAACAGGGATTGGATCAGCCCCAGCATTTT.

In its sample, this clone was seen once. The CDR3 here is CASSKMETQYF. The CDR3 region has the DNA TGTGCCAGTAGTAAAATGGAGACCCAGTACTTC. The rearrangement uses TRBV19 and TRBJ2-5, with D hard to call. Germline-derived CDR1 and CDR2 are LNHDA and SQIVND (reference sequence). The V end lost 4 bases, the J end lost 5 bases, and 5 bases lay between the germline ends. The CDR3 has 11 amino acids.

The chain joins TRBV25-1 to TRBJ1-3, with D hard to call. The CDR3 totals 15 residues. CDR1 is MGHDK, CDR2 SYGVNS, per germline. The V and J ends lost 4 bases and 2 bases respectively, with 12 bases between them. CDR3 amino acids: CASSAPRVAGNTIYF. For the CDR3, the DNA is TGTGCCAGCAGTGCCCCGAGGGTGGCTGGAAACACCATATATTTT. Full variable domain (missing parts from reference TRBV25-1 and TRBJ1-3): EADIYQTPRYLVIGTGKKITLECSQTMGHDKMYWYQQDPGMELHLIHYSYGVNSTEKGDLSSESTVSRIRTEHFPLTLESARPSHTSQYLCASSAPRVAGNTIYFGEGSWLTVV.

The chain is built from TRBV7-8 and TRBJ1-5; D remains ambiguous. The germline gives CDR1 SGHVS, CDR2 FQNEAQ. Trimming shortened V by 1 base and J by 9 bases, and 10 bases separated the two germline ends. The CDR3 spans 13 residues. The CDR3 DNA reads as TGTGCCAGCAGCTTAGAAGGTCTGAGGCCCCAGCATTTT. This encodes CASSLEGLRPQHF.

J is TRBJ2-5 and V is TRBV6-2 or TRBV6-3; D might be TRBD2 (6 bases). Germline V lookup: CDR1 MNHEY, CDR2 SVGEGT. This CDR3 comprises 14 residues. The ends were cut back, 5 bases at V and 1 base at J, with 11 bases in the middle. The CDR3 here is CASSPSGPQETQYF. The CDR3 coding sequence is TGTGCCAGCAGTCCGAGCGGGCCCCAAGAGACCCAGTACTTC.

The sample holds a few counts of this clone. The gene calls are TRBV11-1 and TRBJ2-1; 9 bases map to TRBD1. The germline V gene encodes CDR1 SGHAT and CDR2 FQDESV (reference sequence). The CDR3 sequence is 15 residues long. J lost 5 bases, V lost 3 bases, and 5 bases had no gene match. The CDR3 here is CASSFPDRGNNEQFF. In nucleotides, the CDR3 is TGTGCCAGCAGCTTTCCCGACAGGGGGAACAATGAGCAGTTCTTC. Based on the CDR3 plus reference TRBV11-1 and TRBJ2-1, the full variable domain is EAEVAQSPRYKITEKSQAVAFWCDPISGHATLYWYRQILGQGPELLVQFQDESVVDDSQLPKDRFSAERLKGVDSTLKIQPAELGDSAMYLCASSFPDRGNNEQFFGPGTRLTVL.

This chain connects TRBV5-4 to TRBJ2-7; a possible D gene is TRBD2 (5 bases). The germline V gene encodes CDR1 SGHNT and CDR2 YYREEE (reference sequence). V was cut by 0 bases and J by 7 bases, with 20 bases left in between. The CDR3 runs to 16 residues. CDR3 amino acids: CASSLAVSIGSGEQYF. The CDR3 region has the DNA TGTGCCAGCAGCTTGGCGGTGAGCATTGGCTCGGGGGAGCAGTACTTC.

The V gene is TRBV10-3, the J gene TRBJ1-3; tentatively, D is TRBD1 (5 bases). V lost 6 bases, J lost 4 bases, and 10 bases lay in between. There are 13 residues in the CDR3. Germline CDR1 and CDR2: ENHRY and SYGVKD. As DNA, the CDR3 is TGTGCCATCAGCGGGACGTGGGGAAACACCATATATTTT. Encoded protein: CAISGTWGNTIYF.

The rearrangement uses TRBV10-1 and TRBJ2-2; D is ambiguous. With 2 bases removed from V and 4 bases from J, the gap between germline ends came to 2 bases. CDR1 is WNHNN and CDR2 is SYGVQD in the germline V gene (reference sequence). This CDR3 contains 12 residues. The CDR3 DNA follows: TGCGCCAGCAGTGAGCTCACCGGGGAGCTGTTTTTT. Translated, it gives CASSELTGELFF.

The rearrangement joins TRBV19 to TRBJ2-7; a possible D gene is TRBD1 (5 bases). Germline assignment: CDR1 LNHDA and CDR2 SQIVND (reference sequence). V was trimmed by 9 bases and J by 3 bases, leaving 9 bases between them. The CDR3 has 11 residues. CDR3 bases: TGTGCCAGCACCGACAGCTACGAGCAGTACTTC. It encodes CASTDSYEQYF.

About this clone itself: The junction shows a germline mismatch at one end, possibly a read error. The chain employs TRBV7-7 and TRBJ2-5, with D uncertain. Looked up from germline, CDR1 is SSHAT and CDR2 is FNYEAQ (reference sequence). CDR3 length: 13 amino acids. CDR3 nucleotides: TGTGCTAGCAGCTTGGGAAACGAAGAGACCCAGTACTTC. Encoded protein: CASSLGNEETQYF.

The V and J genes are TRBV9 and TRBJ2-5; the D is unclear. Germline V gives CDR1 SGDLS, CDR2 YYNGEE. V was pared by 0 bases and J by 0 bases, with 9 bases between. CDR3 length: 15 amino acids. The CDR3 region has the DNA TGTGCCAGCAGCGTAGGAATGGGTTACCAAGAGACCCAGTACTTC. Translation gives CASSVGMGYQETQYF. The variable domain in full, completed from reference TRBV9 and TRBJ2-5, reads DSGVTQTPKHLITATGQRVTLRCSPRSGDLSVYWYQQSLDQGLQFLIQYYNGEERAKGNILERFSAQQFPDLHSELNLSSLELGDSALYFCASSVGMGYQETQYFGPGTRLLVL.

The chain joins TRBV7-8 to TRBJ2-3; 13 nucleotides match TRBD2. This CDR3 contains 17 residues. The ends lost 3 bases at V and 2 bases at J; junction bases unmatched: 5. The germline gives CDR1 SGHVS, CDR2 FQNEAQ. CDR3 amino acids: CASSFGTSGAITDTQYF. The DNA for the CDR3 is TGTGCCAGCAGCTTCGGGACTAGCGGGGCCATCACAGATACGCAGTATTTT.

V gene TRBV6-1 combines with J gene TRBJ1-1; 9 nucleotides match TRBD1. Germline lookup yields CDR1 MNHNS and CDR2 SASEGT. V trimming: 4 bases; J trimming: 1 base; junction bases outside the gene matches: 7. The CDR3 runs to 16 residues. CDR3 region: CASSATGGVGNTEAFF. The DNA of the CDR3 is TGTGCCAGCAGTGCGACAGGGGGGGTAGGGAACACTGAAGCTTTCTTT.

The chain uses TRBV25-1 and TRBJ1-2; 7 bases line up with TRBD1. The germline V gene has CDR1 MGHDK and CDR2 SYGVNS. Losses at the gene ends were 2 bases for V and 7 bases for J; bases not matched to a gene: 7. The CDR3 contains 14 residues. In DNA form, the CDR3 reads TGTGCCAGCAGTGAACGACAGGGAGCGAGTGGCTACACCTTC. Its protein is CASSERQGASGYTF.

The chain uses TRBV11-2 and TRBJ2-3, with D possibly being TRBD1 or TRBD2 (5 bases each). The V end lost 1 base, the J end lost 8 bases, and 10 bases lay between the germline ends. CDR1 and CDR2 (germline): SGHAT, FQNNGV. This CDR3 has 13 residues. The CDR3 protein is CASSLARGGTQYF. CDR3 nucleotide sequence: TGTGCCAGCAGCTTAGCCCGTGGGGGTACGCAGTATTTT.

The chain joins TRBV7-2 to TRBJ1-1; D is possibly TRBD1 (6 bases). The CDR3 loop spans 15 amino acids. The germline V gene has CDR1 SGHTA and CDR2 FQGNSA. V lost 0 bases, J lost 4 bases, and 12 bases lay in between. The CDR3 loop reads CASSLAFRGATEAFF. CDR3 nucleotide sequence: TGTGCCAGCAGCTTAGCGTTCCGGGGGGCCACTGAAGCTTTCTTT.

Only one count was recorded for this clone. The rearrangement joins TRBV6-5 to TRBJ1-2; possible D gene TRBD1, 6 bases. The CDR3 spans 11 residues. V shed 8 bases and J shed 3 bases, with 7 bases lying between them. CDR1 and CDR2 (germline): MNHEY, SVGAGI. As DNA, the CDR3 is TGTGCCAGCTCAGGGGACTATGGCTACACCTTC. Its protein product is CASSGDYGYTF.